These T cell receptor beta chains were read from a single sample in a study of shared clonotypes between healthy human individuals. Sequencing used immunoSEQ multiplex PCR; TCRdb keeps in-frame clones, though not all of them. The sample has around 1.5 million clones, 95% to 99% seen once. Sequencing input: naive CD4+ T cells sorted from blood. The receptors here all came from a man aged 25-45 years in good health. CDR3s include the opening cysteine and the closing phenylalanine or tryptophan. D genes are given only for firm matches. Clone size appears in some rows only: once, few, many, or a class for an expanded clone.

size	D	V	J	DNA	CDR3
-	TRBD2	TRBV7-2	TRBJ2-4	TGTGCCAGCAGCTTAGGGCGGGAGCGCATTCAGTACTTC	CASSLGRERIQYF
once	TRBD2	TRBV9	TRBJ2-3	TGTGCCAGCAGCGTATACCCTAGCGGAATTAGCACAGATACGCAGTATTTT	CASSVYPSGISTDTQYF
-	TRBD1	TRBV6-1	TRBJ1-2	TGTGCCAGCAGCCCTACAGGGGGCCCCTATGGCTACACCTTC	CASSPTGGPYGYTF
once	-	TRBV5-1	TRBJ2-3	TGCGCCAGCAGCTTGCCGAAGGGGAGCACAGATACGCAGTATTTT	CASSLPKGSTDTQYF
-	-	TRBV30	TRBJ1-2	TGTGCCAGACAGATCCTAAACTATGGCTACACCTTC	CARQILNYGYTF
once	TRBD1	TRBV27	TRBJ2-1	TGTGCCAGCAGTTTGGGACAGAACTGGTTCTTC	CASSLGQNWFF
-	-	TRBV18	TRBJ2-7	TGTGCCAGCTCAATTGAGGTCTCCTACGAGCAGTACTTC	CASSIEVSYEQYF
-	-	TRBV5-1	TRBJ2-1	TGCGCCAGCAGCTTGGCCACAGACCCCCACAATGAGCAGTTCTTC	CASSLATDPHNEQFF
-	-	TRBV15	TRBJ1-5	TGTGCCACCAGCCGACGACAGGTCCGTCAGCCCCAGCATTTT	CATSRRQVRQPQHF
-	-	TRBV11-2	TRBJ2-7	TGTGCCAGCAGCTTAGTTGGTGACTACTACGAGCAGTACTTC	CASSLVGDYYEQYF
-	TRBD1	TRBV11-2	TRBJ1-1	TGTGCCAGCGGGTACAGGGGTTCGGGGAACACTGAAGCTTTCTTT	CASGYRGSGNTEAFF
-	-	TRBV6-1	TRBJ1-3	TGTGCCAGCAGGAAGACAGTCTCTGGAAACACCATATATTTT	CASRKTVSGNTIYF
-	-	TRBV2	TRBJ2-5	TGTGCCAGCAGTGAAGCGCTTCTTTGGGGGGCGGTTCACCAAGAGACCCAGTACTTC	CASSEALLWGAVHQETQYF
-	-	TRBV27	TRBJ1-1	TGTGCCAGCAGTTCAAAGCGCGGGAAAATCATGAACACTGAAGCTTTCTTT	CASSSKRGKIMNTEAFF
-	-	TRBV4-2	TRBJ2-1	TGTGCCAGCAGCCAAGGCCTCGACCGGGACTTGGGACACAATGAGCAGTTCTTC	CASSQGLDRDLGHNEQFF
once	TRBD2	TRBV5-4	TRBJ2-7	TGTGCCAGCAGCGTCGGGACTAGCGGCTCCTACGAGCAGTACTTC	CASSVGTSGSYEQYF
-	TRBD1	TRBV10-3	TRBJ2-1	TGTGCCATCAGTGAGCGGGACAGTATGCAGCAGTTCTTC	CAISERDSMQQFF
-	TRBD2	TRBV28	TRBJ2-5	TGTGCCAGCAGTTTTCAAGCGGGGGGTAGGAAGACCCAGTACTTC	CASSFQAGGRKTQYF
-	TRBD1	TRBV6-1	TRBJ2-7	TGTGCCAGCAGGACGACAGGGCACGAGCAGTACTTC	CASRTTGHEQYF
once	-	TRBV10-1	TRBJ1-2	TGCGCCAGCAGTGAGTCGAGAGGGCCGGCTAACTATGGCTACACCTTC	CASSESRGPANYGYTF
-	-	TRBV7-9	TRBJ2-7	TGTGCCAGCAGCTTAAACGGCCCCTACGAGCAGTACTTC	CASSLNGPYEQYF
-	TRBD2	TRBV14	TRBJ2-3	TGTGCCAGCAGCCAGCTTGGACTAGTAAGCACAGATACGCAGTATTTT	CASSQLGLVSTDTQYF
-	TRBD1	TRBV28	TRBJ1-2	TGTGCCACACGCGGAGAGCCTGGGACAGCAACATTGTATGGCTACACCTTC	CATRGEPGTATLYGYTF
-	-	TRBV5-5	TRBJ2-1	TGTGCCAGCAGCTTAGACGGGTTGCCCTACAATGAGCAGTTCTTC	CASSLDGLPYNEQFF
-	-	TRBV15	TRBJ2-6	TGTGCCACCAGCAGACAGGGTGCGGGGGCCAACGTCCTGACTTTC	CATSRQGAGANVLTF
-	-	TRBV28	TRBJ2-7	TGTGCCAGCAGTTTAAGGTTTATGCAGCAGTACTTC	CASSLRFMQQYF
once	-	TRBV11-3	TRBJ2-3	TGTGCCAGCAGCCCGACAGGCACAGATACGCAGTATTTT	CASSPTGTDTQYF
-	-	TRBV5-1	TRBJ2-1	TGCGCCAGCAGCTTGGAACGGGCCTACAATGAGCAGTTCTTC	CASSLERAYNEQFF
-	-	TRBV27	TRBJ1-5	TGTGCCAGCAGTATTAGGGGGGGCAATCAGCCCCAGCATTTT	CASSIRGGNQPQHF
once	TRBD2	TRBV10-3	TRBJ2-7	TGTGCCATCAGTGAGTCGCAGGGACTAGCGGGAGCCCACGAGCAGTACTTC	CAISESQGLAGAHEQYF
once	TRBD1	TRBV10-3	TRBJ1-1	TGTGCCATCAGTGAGAGGACAGGGAGATCTGAAGCTTTCTTT	CAISERTGRSEAFF
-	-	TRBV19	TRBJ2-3	TGTGCCAGTAGTAATACAGATACGCAGTATTTT	CASSNTDTQYF
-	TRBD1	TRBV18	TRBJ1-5	TGTGCCAGCTCACCACCGGGACAGCCGAATCAGCCCCAGCATTTT	CASSPPGQPNQPQHF
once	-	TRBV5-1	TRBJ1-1	TGCGCCAGCAGCTTGGGTTTGACGGCCCCGATAGCTTTCTTT	CASSLGLTAPIAFF
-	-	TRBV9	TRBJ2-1	TGTGCCAGCAGCATTGAAACGGGACCAGGAAGTTTGAGTGAGCAGTTCTTC	CASSIETGPGSLSEQFF
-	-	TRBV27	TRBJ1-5	TGTGCCAGCAGTTTAAGGGGGACCGGGACAAATCAGCCCCAGCATTTT	CASSLRGTGTNQPQHF